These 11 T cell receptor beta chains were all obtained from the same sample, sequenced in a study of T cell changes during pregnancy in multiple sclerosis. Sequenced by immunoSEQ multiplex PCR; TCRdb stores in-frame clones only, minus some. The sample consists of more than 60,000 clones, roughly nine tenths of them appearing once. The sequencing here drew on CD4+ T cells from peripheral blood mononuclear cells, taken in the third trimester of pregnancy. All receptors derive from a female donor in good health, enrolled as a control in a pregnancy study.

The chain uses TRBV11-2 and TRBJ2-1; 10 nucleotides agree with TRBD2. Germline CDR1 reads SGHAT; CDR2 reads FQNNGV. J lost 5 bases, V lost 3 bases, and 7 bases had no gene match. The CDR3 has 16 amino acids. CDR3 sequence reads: CASSLVTSGAHNEQFF. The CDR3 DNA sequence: TGTGCCAGCAGCTTGGTAACTAGCGGGGCCCACAATGAGCAGTTCTTC.

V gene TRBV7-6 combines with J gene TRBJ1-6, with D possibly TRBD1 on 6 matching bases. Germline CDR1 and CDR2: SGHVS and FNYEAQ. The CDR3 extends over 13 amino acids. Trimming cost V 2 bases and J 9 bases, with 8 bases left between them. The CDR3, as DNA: TGTGCCAGCAGCTTATCAGGGGTTTCACCCCTCCACTTT. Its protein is CASSLSGVSPLHF.

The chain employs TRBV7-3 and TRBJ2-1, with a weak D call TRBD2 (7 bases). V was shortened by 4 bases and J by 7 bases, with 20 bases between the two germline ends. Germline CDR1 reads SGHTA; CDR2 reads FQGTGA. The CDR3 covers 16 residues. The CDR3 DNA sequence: TGTGCCAGCAGCTCGAACGCGGGGGCCAGGGGAAATGAGCAGTTCTTC. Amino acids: CASSSNAGARGNEQFF.

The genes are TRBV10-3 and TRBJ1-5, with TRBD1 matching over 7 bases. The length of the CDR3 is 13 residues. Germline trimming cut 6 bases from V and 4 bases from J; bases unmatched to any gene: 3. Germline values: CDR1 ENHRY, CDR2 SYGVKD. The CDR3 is CAISTGVNQPQHF. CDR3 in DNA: TGTGCCATCAGCACAGGGGTAAATCAGCCCCAGCATTTT.

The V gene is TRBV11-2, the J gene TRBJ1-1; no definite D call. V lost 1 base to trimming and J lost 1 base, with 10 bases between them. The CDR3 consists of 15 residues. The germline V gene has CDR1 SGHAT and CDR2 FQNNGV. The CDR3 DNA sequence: TGTGCCAGCAGCTTAGTGGCGGGGTCGAACACTGAAGCTTTCTTT. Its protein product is CASSLVAGSNTEAFF.

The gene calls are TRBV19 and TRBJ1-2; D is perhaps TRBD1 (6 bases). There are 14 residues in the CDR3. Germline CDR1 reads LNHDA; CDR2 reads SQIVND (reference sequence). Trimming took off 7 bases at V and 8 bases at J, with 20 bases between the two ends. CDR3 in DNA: TGTGCCAGTACCGATGGGTGGGGGCAAAGGGGCTACACCTTC. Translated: CASTDGWGQRGYTF. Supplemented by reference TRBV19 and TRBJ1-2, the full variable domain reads DGGITQSPKYLFRKEGQNVTLSCEQNLNHDAMYWYRQDPGQGLRLIYYSQIVNDFQKGDIAEGYSVSREKKESFPLTVTSAQKNPTAFYLCASTDGWGQRGYTFGSGTRLTVV.

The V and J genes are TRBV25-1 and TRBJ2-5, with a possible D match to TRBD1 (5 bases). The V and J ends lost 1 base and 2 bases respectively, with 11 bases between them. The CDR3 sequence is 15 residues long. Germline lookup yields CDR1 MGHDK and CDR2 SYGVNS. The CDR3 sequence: CASSESYRLQETQYF. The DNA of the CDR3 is TGTGCCAGCAGTGAATCATACAGGCTTCAAGAGACCCAGTACTTC.

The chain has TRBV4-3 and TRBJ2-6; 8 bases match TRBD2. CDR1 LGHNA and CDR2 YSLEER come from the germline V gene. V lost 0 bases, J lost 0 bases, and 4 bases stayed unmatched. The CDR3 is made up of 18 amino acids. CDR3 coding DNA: TGCGCCAGCAGCCAAGATCTAGCGGGCCACTCTGGGGCCAACGTCCTGACTTTC. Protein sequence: CASSQDLAGHSGANVLTF.

The CDR3 spells CASIGGVQPQHF. The CDR3 bases are TGCGCCAGCATTGGAGGAGTTCAGCCCCAGCATTTT. The rearrangement uses TRBV23-1 and TRBJ1-5; D is undetermined. TRBV23-1 is recorded as an ORF, its role being uncertain. This CDR3 region has 12 residues. V lost 7 bases, J lost 6 bases, and 10 bases lay in between.

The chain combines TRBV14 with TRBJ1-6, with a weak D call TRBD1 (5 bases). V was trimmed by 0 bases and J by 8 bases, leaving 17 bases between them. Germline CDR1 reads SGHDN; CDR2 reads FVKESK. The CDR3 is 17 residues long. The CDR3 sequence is CASSQDGVLTEHSPLHF. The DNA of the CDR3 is TGTGCCAGCAGCCAAGATGGGGTCTTGACAGAACATTCACCCCTCCACTTT.

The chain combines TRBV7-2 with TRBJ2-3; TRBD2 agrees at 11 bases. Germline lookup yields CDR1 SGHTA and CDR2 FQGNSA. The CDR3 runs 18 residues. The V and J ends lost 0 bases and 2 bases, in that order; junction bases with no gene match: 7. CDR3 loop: CASSLAGLAGLTTDTQYF. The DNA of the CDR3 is TGTGCCAGCAGCTTAGCTGGACTAGCGGGCCTAACCACAGATACGCAGTATTTT.